The 22 T cell receptor beta chains listed next were all sequenced from one sample in a study of metastatic and nonmetastatic thyroid tumors. TCRdb re-called the PCR reads with MiXCR. The sample includes about 20,000 clones, approximately 37% of them seen just once. No treatment had been given to any patient before thyroid surgery. Sequencing was done on a sample of tumor tissue. The source of these receptors is a female donor with papillary thyroid cancer or a benign thyroid nodule (not recorded which). Some clones in this sample may be carry-over from other donors' samples.

The chain links TRBV30 to TRBJ1-2; D not certain. Germline CDR1 is GTSNPN and CDR2 is SVGIG (reference sequence). Trimming took 0 bases from V and 4 from J, leaving 12 bases between them. This CDR3 contains 14 residues. CDR3 sequence (DNA): TGTGCCTGGAGTGTACAAGGACTTCTCTATGGCTACACCTTC. Protein product: CAWSVQGLLYGYTF.

This clone was seen a few times. J is TRBJ1-4 and V is TRBV12-3 or TRBV12-4; D is possibly TRBD1 (6 bases). V was cut by 0 bases and J by 5 bases, with 13 bases left in between. The CDR3 sequence is 16 residues long. In DNA, the CDR3 is TGTGCCAGCAGTTTAGCCAGCAGGGGAGGAAATGAAAAACTGTTTTTT. It codes for CASSLASRGGNEKLFF.

This chain connects TRBV24-1 to TRBJ2-5, with TRBD2 matching over 8 bases. The CDR3 is made up of 16 amino acids. The V segment lost 4 bases and the J segment 5 bases; nucleotides outside the gene matches: 11. CDR1 KGHDR and CDR2 SFDVKD come from the germline V gene. CDR3 protein: CATSETREAGVETQYF. CDR3 nucleotides: TGTGCCACCAGTGAGACCCGTGAAGCGGGAGTGGAGACCCAGTACTTC.

J is TRBJ2-5 and V is TRBV12-3 or TRBV12-4; 8 bases are shared with TRBD1. Trimming removed 3 bases from V and 2 bases from J; junction bases left unmatched: 5. The CDR3 is made up of 15 amino acids. CDR3 sequence: CASSLQGALQETQYF. The DNA of the CDR3 is TGTGCCAGCAGTTTGCAGGGGGCCCTACAAGAGACCCAGTACTTC.

The V gene is TRBV6-5, the J gene TRBJ2-2; D possibly corresponds to TRBD1 (5 bases). This CDR3 spans 16 amino acids. The germline V and J ends were trimmed by 1 base and 6 bases, with 15 bases remaining between them. CDR1 and CDR2 from the germline V gene are MNHEY and SVGAGI. The CDR3 DNA sequence: TGTGCCAGCAGTTACTTAGGGCGTAGGGGATCCGGGGAGCTGTTTTTT. Protein: CASSYLGRRGSGELFF.

The V gene is TRBV7-3, the J gene TRBJ2-3; 12 bases line up with TRBD1. With 4 bases clipped from V and 2 bases from J, the junction kept 4 bases outside the gene matches. Germline loops: CDR1 SGHTA, CDR2 FQGTGA. CDR3 length: 16 amino acids. The CDR3 DNA reads TGTGCCAGCAGCTCGGGACAGGGGGCTTTCACAGATACGCAGTATTTT. It encodes CASSSGQGAFTDTQYF.

This clone was counted a few times. CDR3 region: CASSYTGGRGAYNEQFF. For the CDR3, the DNA is TGTGCCAGCAGTTACACCGGGGGGCGGGGTGCCTACAATGAGCAGTTCTTC. V and J are TRBV6-6 and TRBJ2-1, with a possible D match to TRBD2 (7 bases). CDR1 and CDR2 (germline): MNHNY, SVGAGI (reference sequence). The CDR3 length is 17 residues. V was trimmed by 2 bases and J by 2 bases, leaving 16 bases between them.

V and J are TRBV6-6 and TRBJ1-4, with 7 bases that match TRBD1. V trimming: 2 bases; J trimming: 5 bases; junction bases outside the gene matches: 5. Germline V gene data show CDR1 as MNHNY and CDR2 as SVGAGI (reference sequence). The length of the CDR3 is 15 residues. The CDR3 DNA reads as TGTGCCAGCAGTTACCCCAGGGGGAAAAATGAAAAACTGTTTTTT. It yields the protein CASSYPRGKNEKLFF.

The chain carries TRBV6-4 and TRBJ1-6; no clear D. The CDR3 consists of 9 residues. Per the germline V gene, CDR1 is MRHNA and CDR2 is SNTAGT. V shed 4 bases and J shed 13 bases, with 2 bases lying between them. Written as DNA, the CDR3 is TGTGCCAGCAGTGTTCCCCTCCACTTT. It specifies CASSVPLHF.

This chain uses TRBV20-1 with TRBJ1-2, with TRBD1 matching 7 bases. Germline V gives CDR1 DFQATT, CDR2 SNEGSKA (reference sequence). The CDR3 runs to 11 residues. CDR3 nucleotide sequence: TGCAGGGGAGACAGGGAGAATGGCTACACCTTC. Protein sequence: CRGDRENGYTF.

This clone was seen only a few times. One end of the junction is discordant with germline, which a read error may explain. The chain combines TRBV15 with TRBJ2-3; D may be TRBD2 (5 bases). CDR1 LNHNV and CDR2 YYDKDF come from the germline V gene (reference sequence). This CDR3 is 16 amino acids long. The CDR3 coding sequence is TGTGCCACCAGCAGAGCCCCGCGGCCTAGCACATATACGCAGTATTTT. As protein: CATSRAPRPSTYTQYF.

This clone was seen a few times. The gene calls are TRBV19 and TRBJ2-1; 9 bases line up with TRBD2. Germline CDR1 is LNHDA and CDR2 is SQIVND (reference sequence). The CDR3 loop spans 14 amino acids. The V and J ends lost 1 base and 6 bases, in that order; junction bases with no gene match: 1. DNA of the CDR3: TGTGCCAGTAGTATAGGCGGGGGGGCCAATGAGCAGTTCTTC. The encoded protein is CASSIGGGANEQFF.

The V and J genes are TRBV5-1 and TRBJ2-7, with D unclear. The CDR3 has 11 amino acids. Trimming took 0 bases from V and 6 from J, leaving 4 bases between them. The germline V gene has CDR1 SGHRS and CDR2 YFSETQ. The CDR3 DNA reads TGCGCCAGCAGCTTGGATATCGAGCAGTACTTC. It specifies CASSLDIEQYF.

In its sample, this clone was seen a few times. Here the CDR3 DNA reads TGTGCCAGCAGCTTAGGCACCGGGGAGCTGTTTTTT. This encodes CASSLGTGELFF. The V and J genes are TRBV7-3 and TRBJ2-2; no definite D call. The germline gives CDR1 SGHTA, CDR2 FQGTGA. The CDR3 extends over 12 amino acids. V gave up 2 bases and J gave up 4 bases, with 2 bases separating them.

The chain recombines TRBV2 with TRBJ1-1; possibly TRBD1 for D (5 bases). CDR1 SNHLY and CDR2 FYNNEI come from the germline V gene. The CDR3 length is 15 residues. Trimming pared 7 bases from V and 1 base from J, leaving 16 bases between. The CDR3, as DNA: TGTGCCAGCATCATTGAGATGACAGAGAACACTGAAGCTTTCTTT. Protein: CASIIEMTENTEAFF.

This clone has only a few counts. The V call is TRBV15, the J call TRBJ2-1; no firm D call. Looked up from germline, CDR1 is LNHNV and CDR2 is YYDKDF (reference sequence). This CDR3 is built from 14 residues. Trimming shortened V by 8 bases and J by 4 bases, and 15 bases separated the two germline ends. The CDR3 DNA is TGTGCCACCGCATACAGAGTAGGTTACAATGAGCAGTTCTTC. Residues: CATAYRVGYNEQFF.

DNA for the CDR3: TGCAGTGCTAGTAATTCATTCTCAACTAACACTGAAGCTTTCTTT. Residues: CSASNSFSTNTEAFF. The genes are TRBV20-1 and TRBJ1-1; D call uncertain. The length of the CDR3 is 15 residues. Trimming removed 3 bases from V and 2 bases from J, with 16 bases in between. The germline CDR1 and CDR2 sequences are DFQATT and SNEGSKA (reference sequence).

This clone has just a few counts. This chain connects TRBV28 to TRBJ2-3; TRBD2 matches at 7 bases. J was trimmed by 4 bases and V by 3 bases; bases with no gene match: 10. The CDR3 has 16 amino acids. Germline V CDR1 and CDR2: MDHEN, SYDVKM. The CDR3 coding sequence is TGTGCCAGCAGTTTCCTTTCAGCGGGAAGGGCAGATACGCAGTATTTT. The encoded protein is CASSFLSAGRADTQYF.

This sequence joins TRBV7-8 and TRBJ1-5; D is possibly TRBD1 (6 bases). This CDR3 comprises 14 residues. Germline CDR1 SGHVS, CDR2 FQNEAQ. Deletions cut 5 bases from V and 3 bases from J, with 11 bases between. CDR3: CASSLGQNNQPQHF. The CDR3, as DNA: TGTGCCAGCAGCCTCGGACAGAACAATCAGCCCCAGCATTTT.

This clone was counted once. The DNA of the CDR3 is TGTGCCAGCAGCCTAAGCGGCGGGGACGGAAACACCATATATTTT. Its translation: CASSLSGGDGNTIYF. V usage is TRBV7-3 and J usage is TRBJ1-3, with D possibly matching TRBD1 (5 bases). Per the germline V gene, CDR1 is SGHTA and CDR2 is FQGTGA. The CDR3 is 15 amino acids. V was clipped by 5 bases and J by 4 bases, with 15 bases between them. Drawing the rest from reference TRBV7-3 and TRBJ1-3, the complete variable domain is GAGVSQTPSNKVTEKGKYVELRCDPISGHTALYWYRQSLGQGPEFLIYFQGTGAADDSGLPNDRFFAVRPEGSVSTLKIQRTERGDSAVYLCASSLSGGDGNTIYFGEGSWLTVV.

The table lists this clone with a few counts. This chain joins TRBV28 and TRBJ2-3; D not resolved. The germline CDR1 and CDR2 sequences are MDHEN and SYDVKM. V shed 2 bases and J shed 2 bases, with 23 bases lying between them. CDR3 length: 19 residues. The DNA of the CDR3 is TGTGCCAGCAGTTTAGTTTACGCTAGTTCTGGCCTCATCACAGATACGCAGTATTTT. The encoded protein is CASSLVYASSGLITDTQYF.

This clone occurred a few times. This chain links TRBV6-1 with TRBJ1-5; 8 positions match TRBD1. CDR1 is MNHNS, CDR2 SASEGT, per germline. The length of the CDR3 is 16 residues. V gave up 4 bases and J gave up 7 bases; unmatched junction bases: 12. The CDR3 sequence: CASSGFPDRGGQPQHF. In DNA form, the CDR3 reads TGTGCCAGCAGTGGATTTCCTGACAGGGGCGGGCAGCCCCAGCATTTT.